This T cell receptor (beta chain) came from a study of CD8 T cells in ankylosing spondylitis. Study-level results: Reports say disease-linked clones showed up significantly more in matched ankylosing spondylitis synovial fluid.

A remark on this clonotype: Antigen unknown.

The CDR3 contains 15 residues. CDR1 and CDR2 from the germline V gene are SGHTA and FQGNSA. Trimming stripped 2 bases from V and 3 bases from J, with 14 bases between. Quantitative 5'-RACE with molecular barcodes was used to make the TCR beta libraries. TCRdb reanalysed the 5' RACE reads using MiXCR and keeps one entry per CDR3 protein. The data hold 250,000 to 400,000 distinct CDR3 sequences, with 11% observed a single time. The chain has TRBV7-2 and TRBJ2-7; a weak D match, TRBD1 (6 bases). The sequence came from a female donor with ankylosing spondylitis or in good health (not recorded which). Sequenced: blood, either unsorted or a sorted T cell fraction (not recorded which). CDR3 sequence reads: CASSLIVQGGYEQYF. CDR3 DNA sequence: TGTGCCAGCAGCTTAATAGTACAGGGTGGCTACGAGCAGTACTTC. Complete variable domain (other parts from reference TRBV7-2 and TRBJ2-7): GAGVSQSPSNKVTEKGKDVELRCDPISGHTALYWYRQSLGQGLEFLIYFQGNSAPDKSGLPSDRFSAERTGGSVSTLTIQRTQQEDSAVYLCASSLIVQGGYEQYFGPGTRLTVT.